Listed here are 17 T cell receptor beta chains from one sample, sequenced in a study of cytomegalovirus exposure and HLA in healthy donors. 13 Jbeta primers and 60 Vbeta primers were used for the PCR. Clones were sequenced by immunoSEQ multiplex PCR, and TCRdb holds only the in-frame ones, with some missing. The sample contains roughly 100,000 clones, approximately 70% of which appear only once. Material: PBMCs. These receptors came from a man aged 25-40 years in good health and CMV-seronegative.

The chain combines TRBV9 with TRBJ1-2; the D is unclear. The CDR3 loop spans 15 amino acids. Trimming cost V 0 bases and J 2 bases, with 11 bases left between them. Germline V lookup: CDR1 SGDLS, CDR2 YYNGEE. The CDR3 region has the DNA TGTGCCAGCAGCGTAGGGCCGGGGTCCAACTATGGCTACACCTTC. This gives the protein CASSVGPGSNYGYTF. The variable domain in full, with the rest retrieved from reference TRBV9 and TRBJ1-2, is DSGVTQTPKHLITATGQRVTLRCSPRSGDLSVYWYQQSLDQGLQFLIQYYNGEERAKGNILERFSAQQFPDLHSELNLSSLELGDSALYFCASSVGPGSNYGYTFGSGTRLTVV.

For this clone: The sample holds other DNA sequences that translate to the same CDR3. This chain connects TRBV28 to TRBJ1-1; D ambiguous. The CDR3 runs 12 residues. Germline values: CDR1 MDHEN, CDR2 SYDVKM. V gave up 3 bases and J gave up 3 bases, with 5 bases separating them. CDR3 sequence (DNA): TGTGCCAGCAGTTTGAGGGACACTGAAGCTTTCTTT. Translating gives CASSLRDTEAFF.

The chain carries TRBV5-5 and TRBJ2-7; possibly TRBD2 for D (5 bases). V was trimmed by 1 base and J by 1 base, leaving 9 bases between them. Germline loops: CDR1 SGHKS, CDR2 YYEKEE (reference sequence). The CDR3 totals 14 residues. CDR3 sequence reads: CASSLLRGSYEQYF. The CDR3, as DNA: TGTGCCAGCAGCTTGCTTCGGGGTTCCTACGAGCAGTACTTC.

In its sample, this clone was seen a few times. The chain links TRBV6-4 to TRBJ2-1; 8 bases fit TRBD2. This CDR3 contains 15 residues. Germline V lookup: CDR1 MRHNA, CDR2 SNTAGT. The junction had 5 bases not matched to a gene; V was cut back by 3 bases and J by 4 bases. The CDR3 here is CASSEELADYNEQFF. CDR3 nucleotides: TGTGCCAGCAGTGAGGAACTAGCGGATTACAATGAGCAGTTCTTC.

The CDR3 here is CASSDREYEQYF. CDR3 sequence (DNA): TGTGCCAGCAGCGACAGGGAGTACGAGCAGTACTTC. The chain combines TRBV2 with TRBJ2-7, with TRBD1 matching 7 bases. Trimming at V came to 6 bases and at J to 4 bases, leaving 3 bases not matched to a gene. CDR3 size: 12 residues. From germline, CDR1 is SNHLY and CDR2 FYNNEI.

The chain employs TRBV2 and TRBJ2-1; tentatively, D is TRBD1 (5 bases). Germline CDR1 SNHLY, CDR2 FYNNEI. The CDR3 runs 15 residues. The V gene lost 7 bases and the J gene lost 0 bases, with 13 bases spanning the gap. CDR3: CASKATEISYNEQFF. The CDR3 nucleotides read TGTGCCAGCAAAGCGACAGAGATCTCCTACAATGAGCAGTTCTTC.

V gene TRBV29-1 combines with J gene TRBJ2-7; 8 nucleotides match TRBD1. The J segment lost 5 bases and the V segment lost 0 bases, leaving 6 bases of the junction unmatched. CDR3 length equals 14 residues. The germline CDR1 and CDR2 sequences are SQVTM and ANQGSEA. The CDR3 here is CSVEDAQGGDEQYF. Written as DNA, the CDR3 is TGCAGCGTTGAAGATGCACAGGGGGGAGACGAGCAGTACTTC.

This chain uses TRBV18 with TRBJ2-5; D gene ambiguous. The CDR3 consists of 14 residues. Trimming shortened V by 0 bases and J by 1 base, and 6 bases separated the two germline ends. From germline, CDR1 is KGHSH and CDR2 LQKENI. CDR3 region: CASSPPEPQETQYF. Here the CDR3 DNA reads TGTGCCAGCTCACCACCAGAGCCCCAAGAGACCCAGTACTTC.

The chain carries TRBV7-3 and TRBJ2-3; D is unclear. This CDR3 has 13 residues. CDR1 and CDR2 (germline): SGHTA, FQGTGA. V shed 3 bases and J shed 2 bases, with 6 bases lying between them. The CDR3 here is CASSFTTTDTQYF. The CDR3 region has the DNA TGTGCCAGCAGCTTCACTACCACAGATACGCAGTATTTT. The variable domain in full, with the rest retrieved from reference TRBV7-3 and TRBJ2-3, is GAGVSQTPSNKVTEKGKYVELRCDPISGHTALYWYRQSLGQGPEFLIYFQGTGAADDSGLPNDRFFAVRPEGSVSTLKIQRTERGDSAVYLCASSFTTTDTQYFGPGTRLTVL.

The gene calls are TRBV19 and TRBJ1-5; D is ambiguous. CDR1 is LNHDA and CDR2 is SQIVND in the germline V gene (reference sequence). The CDR3 is 13 residues long. Trimming took 7 bases from V and 6 from J, leaving 13 bases between them. The CDR3 loop is CASKTGTFQPQHF. For the CDR3, the DNA is TGTGCCAGTAAGACGGGAACCTTTCAGCCCCAGCATTTT.

This sequence joins TRBV28 and TRBJ2-3; perhaps TRBD2 as D (6 bases). The CDR3 covers 18 residues. Germline CDR1 reads MDHEN; CDR2 reads SYDVKM. V was cut by 6 bases and J by 4 bases, with 26 bases left in between. CDR3 bases: TGTGCCAGCAGCCCAGCGGGCCGGACTATCGCCGGCGCAGATACGCAGTATTTT. This sequence encodes CASSPAGRTIAGADTQYF.

This clone was seen a handful of times. CDR3 loop: CASSPGGSSETQYF. CDR3 DNA: TGCGCCAGCAGCCCGGGCGGGAGTTCGGAGACCCAGTACTTC. The rearrangement joins TRBV5-1 to TRBJ2-5; 7 nucleotides line up with TRBD2. CDR3 length: 14 residues. CDR1 is SGHRS, CDR2 YFSETQ, per germline. The junction had 8 bases not matched to a gene; V was cut back by 4 bases and J by 5 bases.

This rearrangement joins TRBV2 to TRBJ1-1, with 10 bases identical to TRBD1. Germline trimming cut 7 bases from V and 1 base from J; bases unmatched to any gene: 6. The CDR3 has 15 amino acids. Germline V lookup: CDR1 SNHLY, CDR2 FYNNEI. CDR3 sequence: CASKRQGAKNTEAFF. CDR3 in DNA: TGTGCCAGCAAAAGACAGGGGGCGAAGAACACTGAAGCTTTCTTT.

V is TRBV6-5 and J is TRBJ2-2; D is uncertain. V was pared by 2 bases and J by 4 bases, with 11 bases between. The CDR3 is 15 residues long. Germline CDR1 and CDR2: MNHEY and SVGAGI. CDR3 sequence reads: CASSYVTPGTGELFF. The CDR3 DNA reads as TGTGCCAGCAGTTACGTAACCCCGGGCACCGGGGAGCTGTTTTTT.

The chain recombines TRBV7-2 with TRBJ2-1, with TRBD2 matching over 12 bases. Germline lookup yields CDR1 SGHTA and CDR2 FQGNSA. J gave up 4 bases and V 0 bases, and 1 base lay outside the gene matches. The length of the CDR3 is 16 residues. The CDR3 sequence is CASSLAGLAGYNEQFF. DNA of the CDR3: TGTGCCAGCAGCTTAGCCGGACTAGCGGGATACAATGAGCAGTTCTTC.

The rearrangement links TRBV4-3 to TRBJ1-1; the D is unclear. V gave up 1 base and J gave up 4 bases, with 10 bases separating them. The CDR3 spans 14 residues. The germline V gene has CDR1 LGHNA and CDR2 YSLEER. The CDR3 DNA sequence: TGCGCCAGCAGCCAAGCGGCGGGTTCCACTGAAGCTTTCTTT. It is translated as CASSQAAGSTEAFF.

The chain links TRBV2 to TRBJ1-5, with D uncertain. CDR1 and CDR2 from the germline V gene are SNHLY and FYNNEI. The length of the CDR3 is 13 residues. V lost 6 bases and J lost 4, with 10 bases in between. CDR3 in amino acids: CASRSRENQPQHF. CDR3 coding DNA: TGTGCCAGCAGGTCGAGGGAGAATCAGCCCCAGCATTTT.